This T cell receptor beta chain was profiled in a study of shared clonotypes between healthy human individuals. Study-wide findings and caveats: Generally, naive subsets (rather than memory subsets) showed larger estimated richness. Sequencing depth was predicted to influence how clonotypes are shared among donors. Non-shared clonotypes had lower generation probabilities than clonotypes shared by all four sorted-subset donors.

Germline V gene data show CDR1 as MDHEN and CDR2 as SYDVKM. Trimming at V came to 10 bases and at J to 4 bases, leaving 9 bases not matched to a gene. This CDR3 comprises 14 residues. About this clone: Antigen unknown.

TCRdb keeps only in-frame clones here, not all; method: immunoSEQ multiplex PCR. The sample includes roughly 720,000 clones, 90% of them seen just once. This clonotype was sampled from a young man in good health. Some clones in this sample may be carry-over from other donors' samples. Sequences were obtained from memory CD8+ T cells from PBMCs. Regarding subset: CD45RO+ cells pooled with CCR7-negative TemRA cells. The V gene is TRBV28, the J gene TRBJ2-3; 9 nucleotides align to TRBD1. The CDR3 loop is CATTPGQGPDTQYF. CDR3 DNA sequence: TGTGCCACAACACCGGGACAGGGACCAGATACGCAGTATTTT.